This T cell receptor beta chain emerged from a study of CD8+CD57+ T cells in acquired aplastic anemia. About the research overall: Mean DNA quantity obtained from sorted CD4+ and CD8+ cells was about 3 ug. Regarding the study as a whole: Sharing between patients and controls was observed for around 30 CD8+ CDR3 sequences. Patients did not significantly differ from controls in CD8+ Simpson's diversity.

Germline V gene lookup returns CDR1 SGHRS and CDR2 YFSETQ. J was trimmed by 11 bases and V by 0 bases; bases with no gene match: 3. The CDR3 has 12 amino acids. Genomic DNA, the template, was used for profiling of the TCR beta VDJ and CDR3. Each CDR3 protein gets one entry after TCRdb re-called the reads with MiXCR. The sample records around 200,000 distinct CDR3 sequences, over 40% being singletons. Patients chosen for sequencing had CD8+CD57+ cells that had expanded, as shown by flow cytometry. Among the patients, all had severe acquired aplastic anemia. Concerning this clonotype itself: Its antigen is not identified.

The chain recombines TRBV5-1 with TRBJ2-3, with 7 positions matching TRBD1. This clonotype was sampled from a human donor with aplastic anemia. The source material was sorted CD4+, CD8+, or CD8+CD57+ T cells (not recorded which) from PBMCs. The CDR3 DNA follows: TGCGCCAGCAGCTTGGCCGGGACAGAGCAGTATTTT. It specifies CASSLAGTEQYF.